Listed below are T cell receptor beta chains from one sample, sequenced in a study of T cell responses to AZD1222 COVID-19 vaccine. Assay: immunoSEQ multiplex PCR; the TCRdb copy retains only in-frame clones and omits some. The data contain roughly 150,000 clones, about 92% of them singletons. Sequenced material: peripheral blood, taken 28 days after the second AZD1222 dose. The receptors shown here come from an adult who received the AZD1222 COVID-19 vaccine. Each CDR3 is given without its conserved first and last residue.

V gene	CDR3 protein
TRBV3-1/TRBV3-2	ASSQVPRTGFGSDTQY
TRBV15	ATSRDKGSPYEQY
TRBV28	ASSLVLGQGGGYT
TRBV6-2/TRBV6-3	ASSPDRDQTYEQY
TRBV6-2/TRBV6-3	ASSWDRGNSYEQY
TRBV7-3	ASSPTGTSLETQY
TRBV11-1	ASSLAGTSGTDTQY
TRBV4-1	ASSQERLTGANVLT
TRBV19	ASSIIGQGTYGYT
TRBV7-2	ASSTHRGGYT
TRBV4-3	ASSQDTTGGSDTQY
TRBV5-1	ASSKGGTSEVGEQF
TRBV19	ASNSDSRMNTEAF
TRBV18	ASSPPGTGWSGYT
TRBV5-1	ASSHDAAEEKLF
TRBV29-1	SVGGQGRRTQY
TRBV7-2	ASSLPLPGRTNEKLF
TRBV12-3/TRBV12-4	ASTKGGSGYT
TRBV7-2	ASSTYRGTNEKLF
TRBV10-3	AISEGTQGIGYT
TRBV7-9	ASSLMAGQPSYEQY
TRBV4-3	ASSQGGGLNTEAF
TRBV9	ASGRTGGNEQF
TRBV6-5	ASSLNREQY
TRBV19	ASSIFGRGNNQPQH
TRBV28	ASTAQTGWDTGELF
TRBV24-1	ATSDITPGGTYEQY
TRBV14	ASSPRLGAGEQF
TRBV28	ASSSPNRGTEAF
TRBV19	ASSLRPGLGNTEAF
TRBV10-1	ASSESAGLGYT
TRBV6-5	ASILGTTPKEQY
TRBV2	ASRGQISNQPQH
TRBV28	ASSLPVAGGPGSYNEQF
TRBV2	ASSEVLQETQY
TRBV4-1	ASSQDAPGTGYGYT
TRBV11-2	ASSLRTGGPTDTQY
TRBV30	AWGGAREKLF
TRBV3-1/TRBV3-2	ASSPGGIIYGYT
TRBV28	ATEAGDYGYT
TRBV19	ASSLSWGNTEAF
TRBV6-5	ASSYSAGQSGNTIY
TRBV28	ASSPGNEKLF
TRBV24-1	ATSDTFNRAGDLFNEQF
TRBV30	AWSVKVGEKLF
TRBV10-3	AIRGGSGRLSYNEQF
TRBV5-4	ASSVPGQGRNTIY
TRBV19	ASSIRKGTEKRQPQH
TRBV3-1/TRBV3-2	ASSQVLETQY
TRBV7-2	ASSPQTGLQETQY
TRBV5-1	ASSFSTSAYEQY
TRBV4-2	ASSQAGAGGSGYT
TRBV19	ASARRRGSTDTQY
TRBV19	ASSMGPVGGGLAQY